One sample yielded the 26 T cell receptor beta chains listed below, sequenced in a study of chemoradiotherapy in HPV16-positive cancers (dated by TCRdb to between 2021 and 2023). Library method: the immunoSEQ multiplex PCR assay. Here the immuneACCESS table is served through TCRdb, limited to in-frame sequences with V and J called. Missing clones are a known gap in these copies; in checked studies unresolved V genes cover under half, and the rest lacks a known reason. The sample profile shows fewer than 40,000 clones; about four fifths of them were found once. The ten largest clones take up less than 5% of the sample. This material consisted of blood, taken from a patient who underwent chemoradiotherapy. These receptors all stem from a human donor with HPV-associated anogenital cancer.

The chain joins TRBV6-6 to TRBJ2-3; 9 bases align to TRBD1. Trimming at V came to 5 bases and at J to 7 bases, leaving 7 bases not matched to a gene. CDR3 length: 14 amino acids. The germline gives CDR1 MNHNY, CDR2 SVGAGI (reference sequence). DNA for the CDR3: TGTGCCAGCAGTCACGGGACAGGGAGGTATACGCAGTATTTT. It translates to CASSHGTGRYTQYF.

CDR3 sequence: CASSLTTLETQYF. In nucleotides, the CDR3 is TGTGCCAGCAGCTTAACGACTTTGGAGACCCAGTACTTC. The chain is built from TRBV7-3 and TRBJ2-5; D gene uncertain. From germline, CDR1 is SGHTA and CDR2 FQGTGA. With 0 bases removed from V and 5 bases from J, the gap between germline ends came to 7 bases. CDR3 length: 13 amino acids. Combining the CDR3 with reference TRBV7-3 and TRBJ2-5 gives the whole variable domain GAGVSQTPSNKVTEKGKYVELRCDPISGHTALYWYRQSLGQGPEFLIYFQGTGAADDSGLPNDRFFAVRPEGSVSTLKIQRTERGDSAVYLCASSLTTLETQYFGPGTRLLVL.

This clone was seen once. V is TRBV10-2 and J is TRBJ1-5; D gene unclear. Germline CDR1 reads WSHSY; CDR2 reads SAAADI. The V gene lost 0 bases and the J gene lost 9 bases, with 12 bases spanning the gap. This CDR3 region has 14 residues. DNA for the CDR3: TGCGCCAGCAGTGAGTCGACACAAATAGGGCCCCAGCATTTT. The encoded protein is CASSESTQIGPQHF.

The chain uses TRBV7-3 and TRBJ2-5, with D perhaps matching TRBD1 or TRBD2 (5 bases each). Germline V gene data show CDR1 as SGHTA and CDR2 as FQGTGA. V was cut by 1 base and J by 5 bases, with 11 bases left in between. The length of the CDR3 is 14 residues. The CDR3 here is CASSLNGARETQYF. The CDR3 DNA reads TGTGCCAGCAGCTTAAACGGGGCGCGGGAGACCCAGTACTTC.

This clone was counted between two and nine times. The chain combines TRBV18 with TRBJ1-5; 10 nucleotides agree with TRBD1. This CDR3 comprises 16 residues. V dropped 1 base and J dropped 7; count of bases not matched to a gene: 7. Germline V gene lookup returns CDR1 KGHSH and CDR2 LQKENI. The CDR3 region has the DNA TGTGCCAGCTCACCACAGGGACAGGGGTCGAGGCAGCCCCAGCATTTT. This encodes CASSPQGQGSRQPQHF.

The J gene is TRBJ2-1, the V gene TRBV2, with 8 bases matching TRBD2. Per germline, CDR1 SNHLY and CDR2 FYNNEI. J lost 7 bases, V lost 2 bases, and 7 bases had no gene match. The CDR3 totals 15 residues. CDR3 amino acids: CASSETRGGPNEQFF. The CDR3 coding sequence is TGTGCCAGCAGTGAAACCCGGGGGGGCCCGAATGAGCAGTTCTTC.

This chain uses TRBV5-1 with TRBJ1-4; 7 bases map to TRBD1. The CDR3 runs 13 residues. CDR1 is SGHRS and CDR2 is YFSETQ in the germline V gene. The V segment lost 4 bases and the J segment 10 bases; nucleotides outside the gene matches: 7. The CDR3, as DNA: TGCGCCAGCAGCCAAACAGGGGAGGGAAAACTGTTTTTT. Its protein product is CASSQTGEGKLFF.

This clone has a single count. The V call is TRBV4-1, the J call TRBJ2-2; 11 bases align to TRBD1. Germline V gene data show CDR1 as MGHRA and CDR2 as YSYEKL. Trimming took 0 bases from V and 6 from J; bases not matched to a gene: 6. This CDR3 has 17 amino acids. The CDR3 DNA reads TGCGCCAGCAGCCAAGATCTGGACAGGGGGCAGGCCGGGGAGCTGTTTTTT. Amino acids: CASSQDLDRGQAGELFF.

This chain joins TRBV7-9 and TRBJ1-5, with D tentatively TRBD1 (6 bases). V shed 5 bases and J shed 3 bases, with 14 bases lying between them. The CDR3 totals 15 residues. Germline CDR1 and CDR2: SEHNR and FQNEAQ (reference sequence). For the CDR3, the DNA is TGTGCCAGCAGCGGAAACGGGACACCCAATCAGCCCCAGCATTTT. The encoded protein is CASSGNGTPNQPQHF.

This chain links TRBV27 with TRBJ1-5; tentatively, D is TRBD1 (5 bases). The CDR3 contains 15 residues. The V end was cut by 4 bases, the J end by 0 bases, with 10 bases between. CDR1 is MNHEY and CDR2 is SMNVEV in the germline V gene (reference sequence). CDR3 in DNA: TGTGCCAGCAGTTCCTTCCAGGGTAGCAATCAGCCCCAGCATTTT. The encoded protein is CASSSFQGSNQPQHF.

Written as DNA, the CDR3 is TGTGCCAGCAGCGTAGCTACGGGGGCCACTAACTATGGCTACACCTTC. Translation: CASSVATGATNYGYTF. The chain has TRBV9 and TRBJ1-2; possibly TRBD1 for D (6 bases). CDR1 SGDLS and CDR2 YYNGEE come from the germline V gene. This CDR3 contains 16 residues. V was clipped by 0 bases and J by 0 bases, with 12 bases between them.

The V and J genes are TRBV15 and TRBJ2-4, with a tentative D call TRBD2 (5 bases). The V and J ends lost 3 bases and 0 bases respectively, with 15 bases between them. The germline V gene has CDR1 LNHNV and CDR2 YYDKDF (reference sequence). The CDR3 extends over 17 amino acids. The CDR3 DNA sequence: TGTGCCACCAGCAGCACTCGGGCGGAGGTAGCCAAAAACATTCAGTACTTC. As protein: CATSSTRAEVAKNIQYF.

The chain employs TRBV7-3 and TRBJ1-6, with D possibly matching TRBD1 (5 bases). In germline, CDR1 is SGHTA, CDR2 FQGTGA. This CDR3 has 14 amino acids. The ends were cut back, 3 bases at V and 7 bases at J, with 10 bases in the middle. DNA of the CDR3: TGTGCCAGCAGCTTGACCAGGGAGAATTCACCCCTCCACTTT. It is translated as CASSLTRENSPLHF.

The V gene is TRBV5-1, the J gene TRBJ2-7; no firm D call. CDR3 length equals 14 residues. Germline V gene lookup returns CDR1 SGHRS and CDR2 YFSETQ. V was cut by 3 bases and J by 4 bases, with 14 bases left in between. The CDR3 DNA reads as TGCGCCAGCAGCTCGGACGGCTCAAATTACGAGCAGTACTTC. Its protein is CASSSDGSNYEQYF.

The gene calls are TRBV5-5 and TRBJ1-2; TRBD1 agrees at 9 bases. CDR1 is SGHKS and CDR2 is YYEKEE in the germline V gene (reference sequence). The CDR3 totals 15 residues. Trimming took 4 bases from V and 2 from J; bases not matched to a gene: 6. CDR3 protein: CASSVGQGFNYGYTF. CDR3 bases: TGTGCCAGCAGCGTAGGACAGGGGTTCAACTATGGCTACACCTTC.

This clone was seen more than once but under ten times. V usage is TRBV6-1 and J usage is TRBJ2-7, with TRBD1 matching over 9 bases. V was pared by 5 bases and J by 4 bases, with 9 bases of the junction left unmatched. CDR3 length equals 15 residues. Per germline, CDR1 MNHNS and CDR2 SASEGT. Here the CDR3 DNA reads TGTGCCAGCAGTCCGGGACAGGGAATTGGTTACGAGCAGTACTTC. Its translation: CASSPGQGIGYEQYF.

The genes are TRBV7-6 and TRBJ2-2; D uncertain. V lost 1 base and J 6 bases, leaving 6 bases between the germline ends. CDR1 and CDR2 (germline): SGHVS, FNYEAQ. This CDR3 is built from 13 residues. In DNA, the CDR3 is TGTGCCAGCAGCTTAGGACCTGCCGGGGAGCTGTTTTTT. Its translation: CASSLGPAGELFF.

The rearrangement uses TRBV7-9 and TRBJ1-1; D not certain. V lost 2 bases and J lost 0, with 10 bases in between. Looked up from germline, CDR1 is SEHNR and CDR2 is FQNEAQ (reference sequence). There are 15 residues in the CDR3. The CDR3 DNA reads TGTGCCAGCAGCTTACAGGTTATCATGAACACTGAAGCTTTCTTT. This sequence encodes CASSLQVIMNTEAFF.

The chain carries TRBV5-4 and TRBJ2-2, with TRBD2 identical over 8 bases. Germline trimming cut 1 base from V and 6 bases from J; bases unmatched to any gene: 5. The CDR3 is 15 residues long. Germline lookup yields CDR1 SGHNT and CDR2 YYREEE (reference sequence). CDR3 amino acids: CASSLPGLGSGELFF. The CDR3 DNA sequence: TGTGCCAGCAGCTTGCCGGGACTAGGGTCCGGGGAGCTGTTTTTT.

The gene calls are TRBV7-2 and TRBJ2-5, with TRBD1 matching over 9 bases. The junction had 5 bases not matched to a gene; V was cut back by 1 base and J by 5 bases. The CDR3 length is 15 residues. In germline, CDR1 is SGHTA, CDR2 FQGNSA. The CDR3 here is CASSLEGTGRETQYF. The CDR3 nucleotides are TGTGCCAGCAGCTTAGAGGGGACAGGGCGGGAGACCCAGTACTTC. The full variable domain, completed using reference TRBV7-2 and TRBJ2-5, is GAGVSQSPSNKVTEKGKDVELRCDPISGHTALYWYRQSLGQGLEFLIYFQGNSAPDKSGLPSDRFSAERTGGSVSTLTIQRTQQEDSAVYLCASSLEGTGRETQYFGPGTRLLVL.

The rearrangement links TRBV1 to TRBJ2-5. TRBV1 counts as a pseudogene. The CDR3 covers 12 residues. The CDR3 sequence is CTSSRDRETQYF. The DNA of the CDR3 is TGCACCAGCAGCCGCGATAGGGAGACCCAGTACTTC.

The genes are TRBV5-4 and TRBJ1-6, with D unresolved. CDR1 is SGHNT and CDR2 is YYREEE in the germline V gene (reference sequence). CDR3 length: 14 amino acids. The germline V and J ends were trimmed by 0 bases and 5 bases, with 6 bases remaining between them. Written as DNA, the CDR3 is TGTGCCAGCAGCTTGGGAGGGAATAATTCACCCCTCCACTTT. Encoded protein: CASSLGGNNSPLHF.

For the CDR3, the DNA is TGCGCCAGCAGCCAAGGGACCGGTAGTTATCAGCCCCAGCATTTT. Its translation: CASSQGTGSYQPQHF. The chain is built from TRBV4-3 and TRBJ1-5; no reliable D call. In germline, CDR1 is LGHNA, CDR2 YSLEER. V was trimmed by 1 base and J by 5 bases, leaving 12 bases between them. This CDR3 has 15 residues.

The rearrangement links TRBV27 to TRBJ1-2; D gene unclear. Trimming stripped 6 bases from V and 7 bases from J, with 12 bases between. The germline V gene encodes CDR1 MNHEY and CDR2 SMNVEV (reference sequence). This CDR3 has 12 amino acids. The CDR3 bases are TGTGCCAGCAGCCCCGCTCTGGGTGGCTACACCTTC. It yields the protein CASSPALGGYTF.

The gene calls are TRBV2 and TRBJ1-2, with D possibly matching TRBD1 (5 bases). The CDR3 loop spans 13 amino acids. Germline V gene sequence: CDR1 SNHLY, CDR2 FYNNEI. The ends were cut back, 5 bases at V and 2 bases at J, with 9 bases in the middle. The CDR3 sequence is CASSLGENYGYTF. The CDR3 region has the DNA TGTGCCAGCAGTTTGGGGGAAAACTATGGCTACACCTTC.

This chain joins TRBV5-4 and TRBJ1-1, with a weak D call TRBD1 (6 bases). Per the germline V gene, CDR1 is SGHNT and CDR2 is YYREEE (reference sequence). The CDR3 is 15 residues long. The V end was cut by 3 bases, the J end by 4 bases, with 16 bases between. The CDR3 loop reads CASSWGPGGTTEAFF. CDR3 in DNA: TGTGCCAGCAGCTGGGGGCCAGGTGGGACCACTGAAGCTTTCTTT.